This T cell receptor (beta chain) is from a study of identifying expanded T cells in peripheral blood. Study-wide findings and caveats: Over about two and four weeks, about 15 and 19 clones changed, versus 1.2 between replicates. Variance in clone template counts between approximately two-week samples significantly increased with total template count across all healthy donors.

During the collection period, no donor immune events like infections were recorded. Sequenced by immunoSEQ multiplex PCR; TCRdb stores in-frame clones only, minus some. This table holds tens of thousands of clones, over 80% found once. A note on this clone: Its specificity is not known.

V lost 1 base, J lost 4 bases, and 2 bases stayed unmatched. CDR1 is LGHNA and CDR2 is YSLEER in the germline V gene. The length of the CDR3 is 15 residues. Sequencing was performed on blood. The rearrangement uses TRBV4-3 and TRBJ2-2; 8 nucleotides line up with TRBD1. The receptor's source is a person between 18 and 70 years old in good health. The CDR3 protein is CASSQVTGGTGELFF. The CDR3 DNA is TGCGCCAGCAGCCAAGTAACAGGGGGCACCGGGGAGCTGTTTTTT.